The text below deals with one T cell receptor beta chain. Its antigen is still unknown. The PBMCs were sourced from fresh peripheral blood (approximately 9 ml). This entry is derived from a study of T cells in Graves' hyperthyroidism and ophthalmopathy. Study-wide results and caveats: Separation of ophthalmopathy from stable hyperthyroidism was achieved by a 13 V-J model.

Researchers took RNA transcripts and amplified the TCR beta CDR3 regions from them. Researchers ran a first-round RT-PCR on the TCR CDR3 using the HTBI primer set. From the multiplex PCR reads, TCRdb called clonotypes with MiXCR, one entry per CDR3 protein. Of nearly 110,000 distinct CDR3 sequences in the sample, approximately 15% were seen once. The sequenced sample consisted of blood. The clonotype comes from a woman in her 50s with Graves' hyperthyroidism.

DNA for the CDR3: TGTGCCAGCAGTCGGGGACGGGGCGAGCAGTACTTC. Residues: CASSRGRGEQYF. V gene TRBV28 combines with J gene TRBJ2-7; perhaps D is TRBD1 or TRBD2 (5 bases each). This CDR3 has 12 amino acids. The ends were cut back, 5 bases at V and 6 bases at J, with 11 bases in the middle. Germline-derived CDR1 and CDR2 are MDHEN and SYDVKM.